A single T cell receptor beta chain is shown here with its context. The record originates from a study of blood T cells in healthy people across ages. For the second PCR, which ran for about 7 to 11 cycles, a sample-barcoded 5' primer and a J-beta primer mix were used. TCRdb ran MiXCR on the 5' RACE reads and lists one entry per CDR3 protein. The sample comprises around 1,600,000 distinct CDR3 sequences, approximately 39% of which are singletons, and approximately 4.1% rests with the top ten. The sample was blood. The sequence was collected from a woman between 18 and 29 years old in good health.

The CDR3 DNA follows: TGCAGTGCTAGAGATAGTACAGGGGCCGGGACCCAGTACTTC. It codes for CSARDSTGAGTQYF. The chain recombines TRBV20-1 with TRBJ2-5; 7 positions agree with TRBD1. With V trimmed by 0 bases and J by 7 bases, 8 bases remained unmatched. In germline, CDR1 is DFQATT, CDR2 SNEGSKA (reference sequence). The CDR3 extends over 14 amino acids.